This entry concerns a single T cell receptor beta chain. Antigen unknown. The source of the sample is a study of T cell responses to AZD1222 COVID-19 vaccine. Overall study results and limits: Among those given AZD1222, only five or six were seropositive at baseline. Among spike-specific TCRs, nearly half reportedly target unmutated variant regions.

Generated by immunoSEQ multiplex PCR, the TCRdb table keeps only in-frame clones and is missing some. This sample contains under 150,000 clones. This CDR3 contains 15 residues. V gave up 5 bases and J gave up 3 bases, with 16 bases separating them. CDR1 is SEHNR and CDR2 is FQNEAQ in the germline V gene (reference sequence). The TCR comes from an adult in good health. Sequenced input: peripheral blood. The genes are TRBV7-9 and TRBJ1-2, with D possibly TRBD1 on 5 matching bases. The chain's CDR3 is CASSLSGGPYYGYTF. CDR3 bases: TGTGCCAGCAGCCTTTCGGGGGGACCTTACTATGGCTACACCTTC.